The 21 T cell receptor beta chains below all came from one sample that was sequenced in a study of beta chain features in type 1 diabetes. The authors reverse transcribed all of the isolated RNA, so sequencing captured expressed TCRB transcripts. The data were produced by immunoSEQ multiplex PCR, yet TCRdb's version contains in-frame clones alone and is incomplete. Of about 900,000 clones listed, roughly 15% are singletons. Sequenced material: naive CD4+ T cells from blood. These receptors all stem from a woman under 30 in good health.

This clone came up a few times. The rearrangement joins TRBV20-1 to TRBJ2-7, with no clear D. The CDR3 covers 11 residues. The ends were cut back, 3 bases at V and 6 bases at J, with 9 bases in the middle. Germline CDR1 reads DFQATT; CDR2 reads SNEGSKA (reference sequence). The chain's CDR3 is CSASQVGEQYF. The CDR3 nucleotides read TGCAGTGCTAGTCAGGTGGGCGAGCAGTACTTC.

This clone was counted a few times. The rearrangement uses TRBV19 and TRBJ2-7; 13 nucleotides line up with TRBD2. The CDR3 runs to 15 residues. V lost 5 bases and J lost 4; bases outside the gene matches: 5. Germline loops: CDR1 LNHDA, CDR2 SQIVND (reference sequence). DNA of the CDR3: TGTGCCAGTAGTCTAGGACTAGCGGGAGCTTACGAGCAGTACTTC. Protein product: CASSLGLAGAYEQYF.

This clone turned up a few times. The chain uses TRBV29-1 and TRBJ2-5, with D possibly TRBD2 on 6 matching bases. The CDR3 runs 11 residues. CDR1 is SQVTM and CDR2 is ANQGSEA in the germline V gene. Trimming took 6 bases from V and 4 from J, leaving 9 bases between them. The CDR3 here is CSVRRGETQYF. DNA of the CDR3: TGCAGCGTCCGGAGGGGAGAGACCCAGTACTTC.

The V and J genes are TRBV29-1 and TRBJ2-1; maybe TRBD2 (6 bases). V was trimmed by 5 bases and J by 4 bases, leaving 12 bases between them. This CDR3 spans 13 amino acids. Germline V gene sequence: CDR1 SQVTM, CDR2 ANQGSEA. The CDR3 is CSVHGRTYNEQFF. The CDR3 coding sequence is TGCAGCGTTCACGGGAGAACGTACAATGAGCAGTTCTTC.

In this sample, this clone turned up a few times. The chain has TRBV2 and TRBJ2-3; TRBD2 matches 8 bases. The CDR3 extends over 15 amino acids. CDR1 and CDR2 (germline): SNHLY, FYNNEI. The V segment lost 5 bases and the J segment 5 bases; nucleotides outside the gene matches: 9. The CDR3 nucleotides are TGTGCCAGCAGTACCGGGACTAGTGTAGGAGATACGCAGTATTTT. Translated: CASSTGTSVGDTQYF.

This clone was recorded a few times. The junction departs from germline at one end; a sequencing error may be responsible. The V gene is TRBV10-3, the J gene TRBJ2-4; D remains ambiguous. Per the germline V gene, CDR1 is ENHRY and CDR2 is SYGVKD. This CDR3 has 12 residues. The CDR3 reads CASSDLLNIQYF. CDR3 coding DNA: TGTGCCAGCAGTGACTTGCTAAACATTCAGTACTTC.

This clone occurred a few times. The chain couples TRBV19 to TRBJ2-5; D gene ambiguous. From germline, CDR1 is LNHDA and CDR2 SQIVND (reference sequence). The CDR3 is made up of 13 amino acids. V was shortened by 4 bases and J by 1 base, with 7 bases between the two germline ends. Here the CDR3 reads CASSTVGQETQYF. Written as DNA, the CDR3 is TGTGCCAGTAGTACAGTCGGCCAAGAGACCCAGTACTTC.

The sample holds a few counts of this clone. The V gene is TRBV10-3, the J gene TRBJ1-2; weak D call: TRBD1 (5 bases). The CDR3 is made up of 14 amino acids. Trimming removed 8 bases at V and 3 bases at J, with 16 bases between. The germline V gene has CDR1 ENHRY and CDR2 SYGVKD. CDR3 bases: TGTGCCATCTCCCCGTGGGGCCAGGACTATGGCTACACCTTC. The encoded protein is CAISPWGQDYGYTF.

In the case of this clone: This clone may be a read error of a much larger clone one base away. This sample also contains other DNA sequences that code for the same CDR3. V usage is TRBV7-8 and J usage is TRBJ2-1; D ambiguous. The CDR3 runs 11 residues. V was cut by 3 bases and J by 3 bases, with 0 bases left in between. Germline assignment: CDR1 SGHVS and CDR2 FQNEAQ. CDR3 DNA: TGTGCCAGCAGCTTCTACAATGAGCAGTTCTTC. It codes for CASSFYNEQFF.

The chain couples TRBV5-1 to TRBJ1-2, with no clear D. This CDR3 has 12 residues. Trimming took 0 bases from V and 5 from J, leaving 5 bases between them. Germline V gene data show CDR1 as SGHRS and CDR2 as YFSETQ. The DNA of the CDR3 is TGCGCCAGCAGCTTGGATGAGTATGGCTACACCTTC. Protein: CASSLDEYGYTF.

The rearrangement joins TRBV7-2 to TRBJ2-3; D is uncertain. The CDR3 sequence is 13 residues long. Between the trimmed V and J ends, which lost 6 bases and 2 bases, there was a span of 9 bases. Looked up from germline, CDR1 is SGHTA and CDR2 is FQGNSA. The CDR3 protein is CASSPGPTDTQYF. The CDR3, as DNA: TGTGCCAGCAGTCCTGGACCCACAGATACGCAGTATTTT.

The chain recombines TRBV5-6 with TRBJ2-3; either TRBD1 or TRBD2 may supply D (5 bases each). The CDR3 covers 15 residues. V was trimmed by 1 base and J by 3 bases, leaving 12 bases between them. Germline V gives CDR1 SGHDT, CDR2 YYEEEE. The CDR3 region has the DNA TGTGCCAGCAGCTTGTTCGGGGCTATTACAGATACGCAGTATTTT. The encoded protein is CASSLFGAITDTQYF.

This clone came up a few times. The chain is built from TRBV5-6 and TRBJ2-6, with 12 bases lining up with TRBD1. Germline CDR1 reads SGHDT; CDR2 reads YYEEEE. The V gene end was trimmed by 3 bases and the J gene end by 19 bases; junction bases not matched to a gene: 11. The CDR3 is made up of 14 amino acids. The DNA for the CDR3 is TGTGCCAGCAGCTGGGGGACAGGGGGCCCCGGCGGAACTTTC. Translating it yields CASSWGTGGPGGTF.

This chain uses TRBV7-8 with TRBJ1-5, with a possible D match to TRBD1 (5 bases). V lost 5 bases to trimming and J lost 0 bases, with 14 bases between them. Looked up from germline, CDR1 is SGHVS and CDR2 is FQNEAQ. The length of the CDR3 is 16 residues. CDR3 in amino acids: CASSRTKTHSNQPQHF. As DNA, the CDR3 is TGTGCCAGCAGCCGGACAAAAACCCATAGCAATCAGCCCCAGCATTTT.

This clone was found a few times. V usage is TRBV20-1 and J usage is TRBJ2-7; unclear D gene. This CDR3 is built from 9 residues. Germline V lookup: CDR1 DFQATT, CDR2 SNEGSKA (reference sequence). Trimming removed 6 bases from V and 2 bases from J, with 2 bases in between. The CDR3 DNA is TGCAGTGCAACCTACGAGCAGTACTTC. Translation gives CSATYEQYF.

The chain is built from TRBV6-5 and TRBJ1-2; D is unclear. The CDR3 is made up of 15 amino acids. Germline assignment: CDR1 MNHEY and CDR2 SVGAGI. Trimming took off 7 bases at V and 1 base at J, with 16 bases between the two ends. This CDR3 is CASTLDHFINYGYTF. The CDR3 region has the DNA TGTGCCAGCACCCTCGACCACTTCATTAACTATGGCTACACCTTC.

The CDR3 here is CATSRDLEDQPQHF. DNA for the CDR3: TGTGCCACCAGCAGAGACTTGGAAGATCAGCCCCAGCATTTT. The genes are TRBV15 and TRBJ1-5; D not certain. V lost 0 bases and J lost 5, with 8 bases in between. Germline V gene lookup returns CDR1 LNHNV and CDR2 YYDKDF (reference sequence). There are 14 residues in the CDR3.

There are a few counts of this clone. The chain couples TRBV28 to TRBJ2-5; weak D call: TRBD1 (6 bases). The germline V and J ends were trimmed by 9 bases and 4 bases, with 9 bases remaining between them. The CDR3 extends over 11 amino acids. CDR1 and CDR2 (germline): MDHEN, SYDVKM. CDR3 nucleotide sequence: TGTGCCAGGGACAGCGGAGAGACCCAGTACTTC. Protein sequence: CARDSGETQYF.

The rearrangement uses TRBV7-9 and TRBJ1-2; D is undetermined. CDR3 length: 13 amino acids. Germline V gene sequence: CDR1 SEHNR, CDR2 FQNEAQ (reference sequence). Trimming removed 5 bases at V and 6 bases at J, with 13 bases between. CDR3 in DNA: TGTGCCAGCAGCCCGGGGAGGGAAGATGGCTACACCTTC. Amino acid sequence: CASSPGREDGYTF.

The chain has TRBV7-3 and TRBJ2-1, with 10 positions matching TRBD1. Germline CDR1 reads SGHTA; CDR2 reads FQGTGA. This CDR3 region has 16 residues. V was pared by 5 bases and J by 7 bases, with 11 bases of the junction left unmatched. The DNA of the CDR3 is TGTGCCAGCAGCCACTTCGCGGGACAGGGGAGGAATGAGCAGTTCTTC. Protein: CASSHFAGQGRNEQFF. Based on the CDR3 plus reference TRBV7-3 and TRBJ2-1, the full variable domain is GAGVSQTPSNKVTEKGKYVELRCDPISGHTALYWYRQSLGQGPEFLIYFQGTGAADDSGLPNDRFFAVRPEGSVSTLKIQRTERGDSAVYLCASSHFAGQGRNEQFFGPGTRLTVL.

The chain is built from TRBV28 and TRBJ2-5; TRBD2 matches 7 bases. Germline-derived CDR1 and CDR2 are MDHEN and SYDVKM. V lost 5 bases and J lost 5; bases outside the gene matches: 2. The CDR3 consists of 12 residues. CDR3 sequence: CASSRRGETQYF. The CDR3 DNA is TGTGCCAGCAGTCGGCGGGGGGAGACCCAGTACTTC.